Below are 8 T cell receptor beta chains sequenced from a single sample in a study of beta chain features in type 1 diabetes. The isolated RNA, all of it, was reverse transcribed, so expressed TCRB transcripts were what got sequenced. The protocol was immunoSEQ multiplex PCR, while the TCRdb copy is restricted to in-frame clones and leaves out a portion. Among under 450,000 clones, about 15% were seen once, and the ten largest hold approximately 0.038%. Material for sequencing was naive CD4+ T cells from blood. These receptor sequences come from a man aged 25 to 45 in good health.

CDR3 DNA: TGTGCCAGCAGCGAAAACAGGCTGAACACTGAAGCTTTCTTT. Translated, it gives CASSENRLNTEAFF. The chain couples TRBV7-2 to TRBJ1-1; maybe TRBD1 (5 bases). There are 14 residues in the CDR3. Germline lookup yields CDR1 SGHTA and CDR2 FQGNSA. V was trimmed by 5 bases and J by 0 bases, leaving 10 bases between them.

In this sample, this clone turned up a few times. This chain uses TRBV19 with TRBJ1-1; D is perhaps TRBD1 (6 bases). Per germline, CDR1 LNHDA and CDR2 SQIVND (reference sequence). V lost 1 base and J lost 2, with 8 bases in between. There are 14 residues in the CDR3. CDR3: CASSIARGNTEAFF. The CDR3 DNA is TGTGCCAGTAGTATAGCCAGGGGAAACACTGAAGCTTTCTTT.

In nucleotides, the CDR3 is TGCGCCAGCAGCCAAGATCTTGGCGGGGGGCTCCAAGAGACCCAGTACTTC. This encodes CASSQDLGGGLQETQYF. The chain has TRBV4-3 and TRBJ2-5; 8 nucleotides match TRBD2. J lost 1 base, V lost 0 bases, and 7 bases had no gene match. Germline V gene sequence: CDR1 LGHNA, CDR2 YSLEER. This CDR3 spans 17 amino acids.

The chain employs TRBV11-3 and TRBJ2-1; no reliable D call. The ends were cut back, 3 bases at V and 5 bases at J, with 11 bases in the middle. CDR1 and CDR2 (germline): SGHNT, YENEEA. The CDR3 length is 14 residues. The CDR3 nucleotides are TGTGCCAGCAGCTTCCGGGTTCCGAACAATGAGCAGTTCTTC. This encodes CASSFRVPNNEQFF.

The J gene is TRBJ2-2, the V gene TRBV4-2, with 8 nucleotides matching TRBD2. The CDR3 is made up of 16 amino acids. V dropped 7 bases and J dropped 0; count of bases not matched to a gene: 7. Germline values: CDR1 LGHNA, CDR2 YNFKEQ. CDR3 sequence reads: CASNRIAGSNTGELFF. The CDR3 DNA sequence: TGTGCCAGCAACAGAATAGCGGGATCGAACACCGGGGAGCTGTTTTTT.

V and J are TRBV7-9 and TRBJ1-1, with a weak D call TRBD1 (5 bases). The V gene lost 6 bases and the J gene lost 7 bases, with 18 bases spanning the gap. Germline V gene sequence: CDR1 SEHNR, CDR2 FQNEAQ (reference sequence). The CDR3 contains 14 residues. The CDR3 nucleotides read TGTGCCAGCAGACCCTTAGGGGTTGGTATTGAAGCTTTCTTT. It encodes CASRPLGVGIEAFF.

This rearrangement joins TRBV30 to TRBJ1-1; maybe TRBD1 (6 bases). V lost 6 bases to trimming and J lost 2 bases, with 13 bases between them. CDR1 and CDR2 from the germline V gene are GTSNPN and SVGIG (reference sequence). CDR3 length equals 13 residues. Here the CDR3 reads CACLLQGNTEAFF. The DNA for the CDR3 is TGTGCCTGCCTGTTACAGGGAAACACTGAAGCTTTCTTT.

This clone has more than one count but fewer than ten. CDR3 sequence reads: CASSPSRGNTGELFF. For the CDR3, the DNA is TGTGCCAGCAGCCCCTCTAGGGGGAACACCGGGGAGCTGTTTTTT. The chain uses TRBV7-3 and TRBJ2-2; D is perhaps TRBD1 (5 bases). The germline V and J ends were trimmed by 5 bases and 1 base, with 11 bases remaining between them. The germline V gene encodes CDR1 SGHTA and CDR2 FQGTGA. CDR3 length equals 15 residues. The entire variable domain, with the rest obtained from reference TRBV7-3 and TRBJ2-2, is as follows: GAGVSQTPSNKVTEKGKYVELRCDPISGHTALYWYRQSLGQGPEFLIYFQGTGAADDSGLPNDRFFAVRPEGSVSTLKIQRTERGDSAVYLCASSPSRGNTGELFFGEGSRLTVL.